The 8 T cell receptor beta chains in this list originate from one sample, sequenced in a study of CD8 T cells in Susac syndrome. When the RNA was reverse transcribed, random hexamers were used with an input of roughly 0.5 to 1 ug. TCRdb re-called the immunoSEQ multiplex PCR reads with MiXCR, one entry per CDR3 protein. The sample lists 130,000 or so distinct CDR3 sequences; 90% to 95% were seen once. Sequencing input: CD4+ T cells from PBMCs. The source of these receptors is a human donor with multiple sclerosis.

The V call is TRBV20-1, the J call TRBJ2-1; TRBD2 aligns across 9 bases. Germline V gene lookup returns CDR1 DFQATT and CDR2 SNEGSKA (reference sequence). J gave up 8 bases and V 4 bases, and 9 bases lay outside the gene matches. The CDR3 consists of 14 residues. The CDR3 reads CSAIRGTSMDEQFF. CDR3 DNA sequence: TGCAGTGCTATCCGTGGGACTAGCATGGATGAGCAGTTCTTC.

V and J are TRBV5-1 and TRBJ2-5, with 12 bases identical to TRBD2. The CDR3 runs 16 residues. Germline trimming cut 1 base from V and 4 bases from J; bases unmatched to any gene: 5. From germline, CDR1 is SGHRS and CDR2 YFSETQ. CDR3 residues: CASSLLLAGGGETQYF. CDR3 DNA: TGCGCCAGCAGCTTGTTGCTAGCGGGAGGGGGAGAGACCCAGTACTTC. Drawing the rest from reference TRBV5-1 and TRBJ2-5, the complete variable domain is KAGVTQTPRYLIKTRGQQVTLSCSPISGHRSVSWYQQTPGQGLQFLFEYFSETQRNKGNFPGRFSGRQFSNSRSEMNVSTLELGDSALYLCASSLLLAGGGETQYFGPGTRLLVL.

This clonotype occurred once. This chain connects TRBV12-3 or TRBV12-4 to TRBJ1-5; D perhaps matches TRBD1 (6 bases). The CDR3 totals 15 residues. With 6 bases removed from V and 7 bases from J, the gap between germline ends came to 19 bases. CDR3 protein: CASRVGQGRNQPQHF. CDR3 nucleotide sequence: TGTGCCAGCAGGGTGGGGCAGGGGAGAAACCAGCCCCAGCATTTT.

The chain joins TRBV12-3 or TRBV12-4 to TRBJ1-5, with unresolved D. The CDR3 consists of 14 residues. Trimming stripped 3 bases from V and 1 base from J, with 7 bases between. In DNA form, the CDR3 reads TGTGCCAGCAGTTTTGGCGACAGCAATCAGCCCCAGCATTTT. Encoded protein: CASSFGDSNQPQHF.

V and J are TRBV29-1 and TRBJ2-1, with 12 bases identical to TRBD2. The CDR3 length is 15 residues. Losses at the gene ends were 4 bases for V and 6 bases for J; bases not matched to a gene: 7. The germline gives CDR1 SQVTM, CDR2 ANQGSEA. CDR3 residues: CSVALTSGRTNEQFF. CDR3 coding DNA: TGCAGCGTTGCCCTGACTAGCGGGAGAACCAATGAGCAGTTCTTC.

The rearrangement joins TRBV7-2 to TRBJ2-1; TRBD2 matches 8 bases. Germline V CDR1 and CDR2: SGHTA, FQGNSA. The CDR3 has 14 residues. J lost 7 bases, V lost 5 bases, and 7 bases had no gene match. The CDR3 sequence is CASSLGLAGNEQFF. In DNA, the CDR3 is TGTGCCAGCAGCCTCGGACTAGCCGGGAATGAGCAGTTCTTC.

The chain links TRBV28 to TRBJ2-1, with D perhaps TRBD2 (6 bases). Trimming took off 4 bases at V and 7 bases at J, with 14 bases between the two ends. CDR3 length equals 14 residues. Germline V gene data show CDR1 as MDHEN and CDR2 as SYDVKM. The CDR3 loop reads CASSSLYSGNEQFF. The CDR3 DNA reads as TGTGCCAGCAGTTCCCTCTACAGCGGGAATGAGCAGTTCTTC.

The J gene is TRBJ2-5, the V gene TRBV12-3 or TRBV12-4, with 7 nucleotides matching TRBD2. CDR3 size: 15 residues. Trimming removed 2 bases from V and 1 base from J; junction bases left unmatched: 4. CDR3 in amino acids: CASSLLGTTQETQYF. CDR3 DNA: TGTGCCAGCAGTTTACTCGGGACTACCCAAGAGACCCAGTACTTC.